This note documents a single T cell receptor (beta chain) sequence. The target antigen is unknown. The V gene's germline CDR1 is SGHDN and CDR2 FVKESK. This CDR3 is built from 12 residues. V lost 10 bases and J 3 bases, leaving 13 bases between the germline ends. A multiplex PCR was run with 60 Vbeta primers and 13 Jbeta primers. This table comes from immunoSEQ multiplex PCR, and its TCRdb copy is limited to in-frame clones, with some not included. Among hundreds of thousands of clones listed, around 76% were seen once. This entry is derived from a study of cytomegalovirus exposure and HLA in healthy donors. Whole-study context: From HLA-typed donors, an early data release held tens of millions of unique TCRs. General study results and limits: Cytomegalovirus status, reportedly, was diagnosed with high specificity and sensitivity by the classifier. Excluded were some V segments that proved indistinguishable, including TRBV6-2 and TRBV6-3. Later examination showed HLA-associated TCR beta chains had greater clonal expansion than equally common others.

Sequencing used PBMCs. This clonotype originated in a man aged 18 to 30 in good health and CMV-seronegative. J is TRBJ2-7 and V is TRBV14, with no clear D. The DNA for the CDR3 is TGTGCCACCTCCGGTTATCACTACGAGCAGTACTTC. It yields the protein CATSGYHYEQYF.